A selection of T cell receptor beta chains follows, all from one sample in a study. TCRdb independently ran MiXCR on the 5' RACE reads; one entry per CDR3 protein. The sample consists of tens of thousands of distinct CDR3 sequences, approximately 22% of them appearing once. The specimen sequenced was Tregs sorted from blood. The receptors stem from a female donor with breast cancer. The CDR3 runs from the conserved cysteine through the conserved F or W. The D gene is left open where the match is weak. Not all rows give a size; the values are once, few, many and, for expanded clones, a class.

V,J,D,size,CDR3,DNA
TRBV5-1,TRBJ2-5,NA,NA,CASSSQQETQYF,TGCGCCAGCAGCTCCCAACAAGAGACCCAGTACTTC
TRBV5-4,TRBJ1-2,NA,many,CASSFPGYYGYTF,TGTGCCAGCAGCTTCCCGGGATACTATGGCTACACCTTC
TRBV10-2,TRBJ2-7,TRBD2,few,CASSEVWRENYEQYF,TGCGCCAGCAGTGAGGTGTGGCGGGAGAATTACGAGCAGTACTTC
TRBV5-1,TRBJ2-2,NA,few,CASSPTTFTGELFF,TGCGCCAGCAGCCCCACAACCTTCACCGGGGAGCTGTTTTTT
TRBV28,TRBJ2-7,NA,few,CASSLVGFPYEQYF,TGTGCCAGCAGTTTAGTTGGGTTCCCCTACGAGCAGTACTTC
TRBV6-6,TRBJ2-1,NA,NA,CASRHRGRGSSYNEQFF,TGTGCCAGCAGACACCGGGGCCGGGGGAGCTCCTACAATGAGCAGTTCTTC
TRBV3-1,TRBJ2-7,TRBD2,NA,CASSQNLPSGSNEQYF,TGTGCCAGCAGCCAGAATTTGCCTAGCGGGAGTAACGAGCAGTACTTC
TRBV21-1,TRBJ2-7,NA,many,CASILKGLAGARYDEQYF,TGTGCCAGCATCCTAAAGGGACTAGCGGGAGCCCGGTATGACGAGCAGTACTTC
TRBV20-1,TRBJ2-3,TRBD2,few,CSASSGTSGNGKSDTQYF,TGCAGTGCTAGTAGCGGGACTAGCGGGAACGGGAAGTCAGATACGCAGTATTTT
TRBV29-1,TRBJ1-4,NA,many,CSVLTDVNEKLFF,TGCAGCGTCCTGACAGATGTAAATGAAAAACTGTTTTTT